The table lists the clone carrying this T cell receptor (beta chain) with a few counts. The antigen is not known. The sample carries other DNA sequences with the same CDR3. From germline, CDR1 is DFQATT and CDR2 SNEGSKA (reference sequence). Deletions cut 0 bases from V and 6 bases from J, with 4 bases between. The CDR3 is made up of 11 amino acids. The treatment: oral pan-JAK inhibitor, 5-10 mg twice daily. Researchers gathered lesional scalp punch biopsies and peripheral blood from patients with alopecia areata. These data belong to a study of CD8+ T cells in alopecia areata. Background on the study: Treated patients were given 5 to 10 mg oral tofacitinib twice daily. Study-level results: Researchers reported that TCR sharing among patients proved less clear than in mice, possibly HLA-linked.

Reverse transcription of extracted RNA yielded cDNA, which provided the sequencing template. Clones were read by immunoSEQ multiplex PCR, and TCRdb kept only the in-frame ones, dropping some. The sample yields about 5,900 clones, 60% to 65% seen once. This material consisted of skin, taken at approximately week 30, from a patient treated with tofacitinib. This receptor was identified in a human donor with alopecia areata. The chain couples TRBV20-1 to TRBJ2-3; D is ambiguous. In DNA form, the CDR3 reads TGCAGTGCTAGAGAAGCGGATACGCAGTATTTT. Encoded protein: CSAREADTQYF.